These T cell receptor beta chains were read from a single sample in a study of cytomegalovirus exposure and HLA in healthy donors. Clones were sequenced by immunoSEQ multiplex PCR, and TCRdb holds only the in-frame ones, with some missing. The repertoire holds about 90,000 clones, with 60% to 80% as singletons. Sample: PBMCs. The source is a woman aged 45-60 years in good health and CMV-seropositive. CDR3s leave out the opening cysteine and the closing phenylalanine or tryptophan. D genes are given only for firm matches.

TRBD2 TRBJ2-3 TRBV27 13 ASSLSGEGFDTQY
TRBD2 TRBJ2-2 TRBV2 15 ASRITTSGRNTGELF
NA TRBJ2-7 TRBV6-6 12 ASSSPPRLWEQY
TRBD1 TRBJ2-7 TRBV4-1 13 ASSPGQGARYEQY
NA TRBJ2-7 TRBV10-3 11 AIRGRLSYEQY
NA TRBJ1-5 TRBV6-1 13 ASTPSGGPNQPQH
TRBD1 TRBJ2-7 TRBV7-8 13 ASSPGTGEIYEQY
TRBD2 TRBJ2-2 TRBV29-1 15 SVEITRTSGGAGELF
NA TRBJ1-1 TRBV27 12 ASSSNRPNTEAF
TRBD1 TRBJ1-1 TRBV7-2 12 ASSLGGGTAEAF
NA TRBJ2-5 TRBV11-3 13 ASSAGALVGETQY
NA TRBJ1-1 TRBV29-1 11 SVAGRMNTEAF
TRBD1 TRBJ2-2 TRBV19 12 ASSAGTGGGELF
NA TRBJ2-1 TRBV7-6 10 ASSLEYGEQF
NA TRBJ2-5 TRBV28 11 ASGPTAGETQY
TRBD1 TRBJ2-1 TRBV10-1 13 ASSESRQGKVEQF
NA TRBJ2-7 TRBV5-8 10 ANPGSLYEQY
TRBD2 TRBJ2-1 TRBV6-1 13 ASSLLAGESNEQF
NA TRBJ2-6 TRBV19 13 ASSEQGYGANVLT
TRBD1 TRBJ1-5 TRBV28 11 ASSLTGTQPQH
TRBD2 TRBJ2-7 TRBV28 12 ASHTGGRIYEQY
NA TRBJ1-2 TRBV6-1 9 ASTVAYGYT
TRBD1 TRBJ1-3 TRBV28 15 ASSLNEGDRAGNTIY
TRBD2 TRBJ2-3 TRBV5-1 12 ASKREGSTDTQY
NA TRBJ1-2 TRBV19 14 ASSSPRGRAGYGYT
TRBD1 TRBJ2-2 TRBV6-1 14 ASSERGTGPTGELF
TRBD1 TRBJ1-1 TRBV25-1 12 ASSEYVTGGEAF
NA TRBJ2-7 TRBV7-2 10 ASSLDRRRED
TRBD2 TRBJ2-3 TRBV6-1 13 ASRLLAGGPDTQY